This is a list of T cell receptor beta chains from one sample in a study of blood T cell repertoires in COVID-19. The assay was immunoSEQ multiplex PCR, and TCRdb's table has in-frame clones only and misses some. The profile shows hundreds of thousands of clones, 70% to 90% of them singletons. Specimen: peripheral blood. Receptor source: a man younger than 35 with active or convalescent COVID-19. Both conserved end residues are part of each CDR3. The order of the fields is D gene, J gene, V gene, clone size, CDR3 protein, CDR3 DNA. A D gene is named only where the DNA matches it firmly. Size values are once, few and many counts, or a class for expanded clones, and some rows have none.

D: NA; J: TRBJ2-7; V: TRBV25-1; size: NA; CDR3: CASSPQGRSYEQYF; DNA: TGTGCCAGCAGTCCTCAGGGGAGATCCTACGAGCAGTACTTC
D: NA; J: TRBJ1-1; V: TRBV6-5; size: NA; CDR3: CAISTGDFTEAFF; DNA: TGTGCCATATCGACGGGAGACTTCACTGAAGCTTTCTTT
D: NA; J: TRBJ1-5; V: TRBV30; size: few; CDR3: CAWSDVRAKTNQPQHF; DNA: TGTGCCTGGAGTGACGTCAGGGCGAAGACTAATCAGCCCCAGCATTTT
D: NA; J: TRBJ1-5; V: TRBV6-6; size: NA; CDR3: CASSTAGNQPQHF; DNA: TGTGCCAGCAGTACAGCGGGCAATCAGCCCCAGCATTTT
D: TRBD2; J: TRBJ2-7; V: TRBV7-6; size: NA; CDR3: CASSLAGAPAYEQYF; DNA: TGTGCCAGCAGCCTAGCGGGGGCCCCTGCCTACGAGCAGTACTTC
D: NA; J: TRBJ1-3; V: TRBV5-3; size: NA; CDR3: CARSSYLFRRVNTIYF; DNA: TGTGCCAGAAGCTCATATCTCTTCAGACGGGTAAACACCATATATTTT
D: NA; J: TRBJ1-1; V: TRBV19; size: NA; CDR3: CAGHPRRDTEAFF; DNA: TGTGCCGGTCACCCTCGCCGGGACACTGAAGCTTTCTTT
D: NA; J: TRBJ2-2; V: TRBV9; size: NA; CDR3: CASGNEGIFGELFF; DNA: TGTGCCAGCGGGAATGAGGGTATCTTTGGGGAGCTGTTTTTT
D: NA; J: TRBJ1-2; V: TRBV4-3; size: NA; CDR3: CASSPTIGGTVGYTF; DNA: TGCGCCAGCAGCCCAACTATAGGGGGAACTGTTGGCTACACCTTC
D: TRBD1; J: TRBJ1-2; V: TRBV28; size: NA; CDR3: CASRATGDYGYTF; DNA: TGTGCCAGCAGGGCTACAGGGGACTATGGCTACACCTTC
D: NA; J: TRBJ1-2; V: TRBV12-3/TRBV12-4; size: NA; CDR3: CASSYDRFYGYTF; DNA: TGTGCCAGCAGCTACGACAGGTTCTATGGCTACACCTTC
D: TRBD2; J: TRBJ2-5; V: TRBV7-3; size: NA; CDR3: CASSLFSGGIQETQYF; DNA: TGTGCCAGCAGCTTATTTAGCGGGGGGATCCAAGAGACCCAGTACTTC
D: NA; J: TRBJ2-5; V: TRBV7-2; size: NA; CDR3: CASSPTTGETQYF; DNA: TGTGCCAGCAGCCCAACGACGGGGGAGACCCAGTACTTC
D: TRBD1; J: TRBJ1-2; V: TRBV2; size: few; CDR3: CARPRGQGWYGYTF; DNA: TGTGCCCGCCCGAGGGGACAGGGCTGGTATGGCTACACCTTC
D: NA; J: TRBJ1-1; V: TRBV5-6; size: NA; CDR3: CASSLDLPSTEAFF; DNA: TGTGCCAGCAGCTTGGACCTTCCGAGCACTGAAGCTTTCTTT